The 8 T cell receptor beta chains given below trace back to one sample, sequenced in a study of OX40 agonist ivuxolimab in advanced cancers. Method: immunoSEQ multiplex PCR; TCRdb's copy keeps in-frame clones and lacks some. The sample lists approximately 68,000 clones, roughly 90% occurring once. The sequenced sample was CD4+ or CD8+ T cells sorted from blood, obtained in a trial of the OX40 agonist ivuxolimab. These receptors were taken from an adult with an advanced solid tumor such as melanoma, head and neck, liver or kidney cancer.

This chain uses TRBV13 with TRBJ2-3; the match to TRBD2 covers 8 bases. The V and J ends lost 7 bases and 1 base, in that order; junction bases with no gene match: 10. The CDR3 has 16 residues. From germline, CDR1 is PRHDT and CDR2 FYEKMQ (reference sequence). The CDR3 nucleotides are TGTGCCAGCACCGACGAGCGGGGGCTGGGCACAGATACGCAGTATTTT. Residues: CASTDERGLGTDTQYF.

The rearrangement joins TRBV27 to TRBJ1-5; maybe TRBD1 (5 bases). V was shortened by 4 bases and J by 2 bases, with 9 bases between the two germline ends. Per germline, CDR1 MNHEY and CDR2 SMNVEV (reference sequence). The CDR3 spans 14 residues. CDR3 sequence: CASSYGGGNQPQHF. In DNA, the CDR3 is TGTGCCAGCAGTTACGGGGGTGGCAATCAGCCCCAGCATTTT.

The chain carries TRBV11-1 and TRBJ1-2; weak D call: TRBD1 (5 bases). The CDR3 spans 13 residues. V was trimmed by 8 bases and J by 4 bases, leaving 14 bases between them. Germline V lookup: CDR1 SGHAT, CDR2 FQDESV (reference sequence). The CDR3 reads CASHTRDRYGYTF. CDR3 coding DNA: TGTGCCAGCCACACCAGGGACCGCTATGGCTACACCTTC.

The V and J genes are TRBV27 and TRBJ2-5, with 7 bases that match TRBD2. There are 15 residues in the CDR3. Trimming cost V 0 bases and J 6 bases; bases outside gene matches: 7. Germline values: CDR1 MNHEY, CDR2 SMNVEV (reference sequence). CDR3 amino acids: CASSLSMGGRQTQYF. The CDR3 nucleotides are TGTGCCAGCAGTTTATCGATGGGGGGGAGGCAGACCCAGTACTTC.

The chain carries TRBV6-1 and TRBJ1-5; possibly TRBD1 for D (5 bases). The CDR3 is 18 amino acids. The V gene lost 0 bases and the J gene lost 8 bases, with 23 bases spanning the gap. The germline gives CDR1 MNHNS, CDR2 SASEGT. CDR3 sequence reads: CASSEAQVYRGSWEPQHF. The CDR3 bases are TGTGCCAGCAGTGAAGCCCAAGTTTACCGGGGGTCGTGGGAGCCCCAGCATTTT.

CDR3 amino acids: CATSRDPGGADTQYF. Written as DNA, the CDR3 is TGTGCCACCAGCAGAGATCCCGGGGGGGCAGATACGCAGTATTTT. This chain joins TRBV15 and TRBJ2-3, with TRBD2 matching over 8 bases. V was clipped by 0 bases and J by 4 bases; unmatched bases: 3. The CDR3 is made up of 15 amino acids. Germline lookup yields CDR1 LNHNV and CDR2 YYDKDF (reference sequence).

V gene TRBV2 combines with J gene TRBJ2-1; no reliable D call. In germline, CDR1 is SNHLY, CDR2 FYNNEI. CDR3 length equals 15 residues. Trimming stripped 2 bases from V and 7 bases from J, with 15 bases between. The DNA for the CDR3 is TGTGCCAGCAGTGAATTCAGGTCCAGCCCAAATGAGCAGTTCTTC. Its translation is CASSEFRSSPNEQFF.

The CDR3 loop is CAWSDTGGEGTDTQYF. As DNA, the CDR3 is TGTGCCTGGAGTGACACAGGGGGCGAGGGAACAGATACGCAGTATTTT. This chain joins TRBV30 and TRBJ2-3; 9 bases map to TRBD1. The germline V gene has CDR1 GTSNPN and CDR2 SVGIG (reference sequence). The junction had 8 bases not matched to a gene; V was cut back by 1 base and J by 3 bases. This CDR3 has 16 amino acids.